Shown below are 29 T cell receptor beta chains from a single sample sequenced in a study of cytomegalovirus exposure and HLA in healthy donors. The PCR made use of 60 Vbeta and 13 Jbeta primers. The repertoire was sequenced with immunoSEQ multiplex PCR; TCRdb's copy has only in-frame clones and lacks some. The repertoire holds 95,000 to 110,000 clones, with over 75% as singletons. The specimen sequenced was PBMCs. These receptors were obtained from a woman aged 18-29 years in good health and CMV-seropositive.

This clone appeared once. For the CDR3, the DNA is TGTGCCAGCTCACCTACACCGAACAATGAAAAACTGTTTTTT. Translating gives CASSPTPNNEKLFF. The chain links TRBV18 to TRBJ1-4; D call uncertain. CDR3 size: 14 residues. The germline CDR1 and CDR2 sequences are KGHSH and LQKENI. V was clipped by 3 bases and J by 5 bases, with 10 bases between them.

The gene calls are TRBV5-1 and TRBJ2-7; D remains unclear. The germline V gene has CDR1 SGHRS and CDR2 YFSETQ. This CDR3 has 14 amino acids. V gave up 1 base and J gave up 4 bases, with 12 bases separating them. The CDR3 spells CASSLKGVGYEQYF. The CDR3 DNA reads TGCGCCAGCAGCTTGAAAGGAGTTGGGTACGAGCAGTACTTC.

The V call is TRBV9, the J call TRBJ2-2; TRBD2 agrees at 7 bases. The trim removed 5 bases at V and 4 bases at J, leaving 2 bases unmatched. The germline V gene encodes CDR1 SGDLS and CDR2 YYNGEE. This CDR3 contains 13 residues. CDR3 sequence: CASSWGGTGELFF. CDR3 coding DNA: TGTGCCAGCAGTTGGGGGGGCACCGGGGAGCTGTTTTTT.

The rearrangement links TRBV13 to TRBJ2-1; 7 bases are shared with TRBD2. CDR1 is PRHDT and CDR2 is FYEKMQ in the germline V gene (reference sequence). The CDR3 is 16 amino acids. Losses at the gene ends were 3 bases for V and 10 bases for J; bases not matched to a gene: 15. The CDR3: CASSFARTSSVGEQFF. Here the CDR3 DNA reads TGTGCCAGCAGCTTTGCCCGGACTAGTTCGGTCGGGGAGCAGTTCTTC.

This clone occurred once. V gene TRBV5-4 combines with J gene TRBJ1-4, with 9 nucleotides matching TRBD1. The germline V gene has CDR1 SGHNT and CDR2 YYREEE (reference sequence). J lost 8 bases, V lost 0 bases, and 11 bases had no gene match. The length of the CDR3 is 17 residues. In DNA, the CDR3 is TGTGCCAGCAGCTTGGCTCAGGCGCCGGGACAGGGCGAAAAACTGTTTTTT. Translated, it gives CASSLAQAPGQGEKLFF.

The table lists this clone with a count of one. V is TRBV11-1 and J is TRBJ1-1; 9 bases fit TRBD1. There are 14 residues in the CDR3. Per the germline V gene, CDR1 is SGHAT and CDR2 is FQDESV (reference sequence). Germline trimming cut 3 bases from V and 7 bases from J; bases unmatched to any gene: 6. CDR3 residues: CASSFTGGRNEAFF. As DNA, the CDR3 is TGTGCCAGCAGCTTCACAGGGGGCCGTAATGAAGCTTTCTTT.

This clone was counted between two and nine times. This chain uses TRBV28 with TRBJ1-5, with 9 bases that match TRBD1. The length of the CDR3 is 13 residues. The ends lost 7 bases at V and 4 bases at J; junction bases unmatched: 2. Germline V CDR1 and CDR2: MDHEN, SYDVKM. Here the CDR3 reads CASIGQGNQPQHF. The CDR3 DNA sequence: TGTGCCAGCATAGGACAGGGGAATCAGCCCCAGCATTTT.

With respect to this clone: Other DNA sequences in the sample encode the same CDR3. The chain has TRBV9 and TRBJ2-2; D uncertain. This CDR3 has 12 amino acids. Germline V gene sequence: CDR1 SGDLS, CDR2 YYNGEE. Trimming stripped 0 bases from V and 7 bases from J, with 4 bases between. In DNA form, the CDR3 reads TGTGCCAGCAGCGTAGGGAGCGGGGAGCTGTTTTTT. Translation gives CASSVGSGELFF.

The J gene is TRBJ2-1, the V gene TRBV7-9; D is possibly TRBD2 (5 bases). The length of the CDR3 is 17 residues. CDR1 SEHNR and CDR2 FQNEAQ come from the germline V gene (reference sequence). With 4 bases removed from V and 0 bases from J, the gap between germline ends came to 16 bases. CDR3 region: CASSSSSSSGSYNEQFF. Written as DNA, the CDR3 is TGTGCCAGCAGCTCCTCCTCTTCCAGCGGCTCCTACAATGAGCAGTTCTTC.

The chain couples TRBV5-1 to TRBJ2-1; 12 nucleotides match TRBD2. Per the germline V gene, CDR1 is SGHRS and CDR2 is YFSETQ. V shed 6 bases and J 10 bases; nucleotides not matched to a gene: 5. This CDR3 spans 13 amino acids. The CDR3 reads CASILTSGSEQFF. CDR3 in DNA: TGCGCCAGCATCCTGACTAGCGGGAGCGAGCAGTTCTTC.

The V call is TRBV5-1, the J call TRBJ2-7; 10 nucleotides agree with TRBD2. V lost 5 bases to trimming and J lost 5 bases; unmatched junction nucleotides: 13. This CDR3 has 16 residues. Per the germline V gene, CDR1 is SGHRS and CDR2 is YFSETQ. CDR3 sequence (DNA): TGCGCCAGCAGTAAGGGCGTGACTAGCGGGTACCACGAGCAGTACTTC. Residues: CASSKGVTSGYHEQYF.

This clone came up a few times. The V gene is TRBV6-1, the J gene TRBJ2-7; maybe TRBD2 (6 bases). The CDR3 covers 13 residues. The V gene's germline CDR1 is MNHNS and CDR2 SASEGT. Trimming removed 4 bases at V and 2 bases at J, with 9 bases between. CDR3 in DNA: TGTGCCAGCAGTGGGGCGGGGACCTACGAGCAGTACTTC. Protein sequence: CASSGAGTYEQYF.

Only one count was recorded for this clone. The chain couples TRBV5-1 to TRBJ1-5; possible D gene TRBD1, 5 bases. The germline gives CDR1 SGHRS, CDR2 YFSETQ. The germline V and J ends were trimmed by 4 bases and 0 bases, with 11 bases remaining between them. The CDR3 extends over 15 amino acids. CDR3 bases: TGCGCCAGCAGCGTGGGGGGAGTTAGCAATCAGCCCCAGCATTTT. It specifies CASSVGGVSNQPQHF. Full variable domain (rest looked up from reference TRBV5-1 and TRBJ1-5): KAGVTQTPRYLIKTRGQQVTLSCSPISGHRSVSWYQQTPGQGLQFLFEYFSETQRNKGNFPGRFSGRQFSNSRSEMNVSTLELGDSALYLCASSVGGVSNQPQHFGDGTRLSIL.

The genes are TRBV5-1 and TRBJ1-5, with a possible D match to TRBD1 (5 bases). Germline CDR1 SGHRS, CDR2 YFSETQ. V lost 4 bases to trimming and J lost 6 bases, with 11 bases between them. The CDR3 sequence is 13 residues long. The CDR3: CASSVDGGQPQHF. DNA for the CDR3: TGCGCCAGCAGCGTGGACGGGGGTCAGCCCCAGCATTTT.

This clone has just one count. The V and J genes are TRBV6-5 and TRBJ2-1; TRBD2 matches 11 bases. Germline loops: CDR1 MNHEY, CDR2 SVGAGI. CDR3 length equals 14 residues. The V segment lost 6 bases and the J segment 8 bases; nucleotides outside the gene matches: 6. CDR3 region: CASRLAGGGDEQFF. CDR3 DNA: TGTGCCAGCAGGCTAGCGGGAGGCGGAGATGAGCAGTTCTTC.

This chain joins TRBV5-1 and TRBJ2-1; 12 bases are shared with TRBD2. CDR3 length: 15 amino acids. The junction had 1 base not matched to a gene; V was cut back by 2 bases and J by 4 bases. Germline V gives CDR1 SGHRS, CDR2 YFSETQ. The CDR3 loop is CASSLLAGGYNEQFF. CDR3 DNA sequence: TGCGCCAGCAGCTTACTAGCGGGAGGTTACAATGAGCAGTTCTTC.

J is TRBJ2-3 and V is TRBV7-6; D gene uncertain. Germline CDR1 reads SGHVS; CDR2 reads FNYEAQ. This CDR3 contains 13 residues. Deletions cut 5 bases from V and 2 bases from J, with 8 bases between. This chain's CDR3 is CASSPSDTDTQYF. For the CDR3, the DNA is TGTGCCAGCAGCCCCTCAGACACAGATACGCAGTATTTT.

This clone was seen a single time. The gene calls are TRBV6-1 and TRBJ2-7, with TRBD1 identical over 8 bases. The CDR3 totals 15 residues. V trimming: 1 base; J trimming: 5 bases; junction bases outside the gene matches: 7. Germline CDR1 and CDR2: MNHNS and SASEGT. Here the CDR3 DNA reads TGTGCCAGCAGTGAAGGGTCAGGGGGCCAGGACGAGCAGTACTTC. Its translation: CASSEGSGGQDEQYF.

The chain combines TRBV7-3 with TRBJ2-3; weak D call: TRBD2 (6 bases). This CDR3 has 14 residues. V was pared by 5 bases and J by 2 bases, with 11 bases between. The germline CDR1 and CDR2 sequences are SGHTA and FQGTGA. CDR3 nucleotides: TGTGCCAGCAGCCCCGGGACTTTCACAGATACGCAGTATTTT. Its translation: CASSPGTFTDTQYF.

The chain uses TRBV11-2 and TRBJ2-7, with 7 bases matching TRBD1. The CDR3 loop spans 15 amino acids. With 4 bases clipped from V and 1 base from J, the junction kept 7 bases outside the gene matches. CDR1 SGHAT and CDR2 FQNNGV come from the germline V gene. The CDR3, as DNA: TGTGCCAGCAGCTCGCTCCGGGACAGTTCCTACGAGCAGTACTTC. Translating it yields CASSSLRDSSYEQYF.

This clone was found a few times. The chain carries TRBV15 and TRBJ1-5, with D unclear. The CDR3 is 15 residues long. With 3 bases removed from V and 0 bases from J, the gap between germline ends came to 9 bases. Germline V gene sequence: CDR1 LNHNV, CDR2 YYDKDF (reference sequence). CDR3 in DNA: TGTGCCACCAGCAGCCCCCGAGATAGCAATCAGCCCCAGCATTTT. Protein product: CATSSPRDSNQPQHF.

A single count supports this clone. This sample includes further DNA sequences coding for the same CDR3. The CDR3 DNA reads as TGTGCGTGGGCTACCGGGAACACTGAAGCTTTCTTT. Protein: CAWATGNTEAFF. The chain carries TRBV30 and TRBJ1-1; D uncertain. The CDR3 is 12 residues long. Germline CDR1 reads GTSNPN; CDR2 reads SVGIG (reference sequence). The variable domain in full, completed from reference TRBV30 and TRBJ1-1, reads SQTIHQWPATLVQPVGSPLSLECTVEGTSNPNLYWYRQAAGRGLQLLFYSVGIGQISSEVPQNLSASRPQDRQFILSSKKLLLSDSGFYLCAWATGNTEAFFGQGTRLTVV.

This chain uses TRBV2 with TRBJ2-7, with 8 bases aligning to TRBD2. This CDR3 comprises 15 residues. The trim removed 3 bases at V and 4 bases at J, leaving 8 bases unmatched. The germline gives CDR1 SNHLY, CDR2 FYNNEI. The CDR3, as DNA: TGTGCCAGCAGTGATTTAGGGACTAGTCTATACGAGCAGTACTTC. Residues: CASSDLGTSLYEQYF.

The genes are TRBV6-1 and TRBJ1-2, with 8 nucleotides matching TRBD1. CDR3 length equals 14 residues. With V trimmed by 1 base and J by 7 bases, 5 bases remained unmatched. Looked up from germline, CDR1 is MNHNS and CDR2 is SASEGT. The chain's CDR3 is CASSEGTGLLGYTF. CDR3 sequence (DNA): TGTGCCAGCAGTGAAGGGACAGGGTTACTTGGCTACACCTTC.

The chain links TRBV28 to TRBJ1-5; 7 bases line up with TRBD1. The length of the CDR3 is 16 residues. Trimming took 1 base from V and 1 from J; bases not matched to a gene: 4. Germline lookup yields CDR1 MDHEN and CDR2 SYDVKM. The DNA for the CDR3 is TGTGCCAGCAGTTTATTTTTGGGACAGAGCAATCAGCCCCAGCATTTT. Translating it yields CASSLFLGQSNQPQHF.

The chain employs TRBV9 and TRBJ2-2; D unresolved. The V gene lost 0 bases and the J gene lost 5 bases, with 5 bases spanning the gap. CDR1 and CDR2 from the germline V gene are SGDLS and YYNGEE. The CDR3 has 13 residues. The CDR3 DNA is TGTGCCAGCAGCGTAGACGAGACCGGGGAGCTGTTTTTT. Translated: CASSVDETGELFF.

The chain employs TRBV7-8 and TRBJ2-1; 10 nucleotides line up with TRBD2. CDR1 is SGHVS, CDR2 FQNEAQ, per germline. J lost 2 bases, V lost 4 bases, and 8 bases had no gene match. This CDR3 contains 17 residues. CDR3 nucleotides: TGTGCCAGCAGCTCCCCGCGTCTAGCGGGAGCCTACAATGAGCAGTTCTTC. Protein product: CASSSPRLAGAYNEQFF.

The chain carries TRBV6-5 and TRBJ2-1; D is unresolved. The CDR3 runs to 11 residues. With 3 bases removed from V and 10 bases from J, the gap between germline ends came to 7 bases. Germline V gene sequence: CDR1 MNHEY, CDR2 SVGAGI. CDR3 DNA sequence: TGTGCCAGCAGTTATAGCCGGGAGCAGTTCTTC. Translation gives CASSYSREQFF.

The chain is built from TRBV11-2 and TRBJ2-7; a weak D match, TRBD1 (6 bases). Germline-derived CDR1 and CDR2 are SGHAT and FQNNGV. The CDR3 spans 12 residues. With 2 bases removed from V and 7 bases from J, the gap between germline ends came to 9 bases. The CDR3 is CASSLSRGEQYF. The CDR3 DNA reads TGTGCCAGCAGCTTAAGTAGGGGGGAGCAGTACTTC.